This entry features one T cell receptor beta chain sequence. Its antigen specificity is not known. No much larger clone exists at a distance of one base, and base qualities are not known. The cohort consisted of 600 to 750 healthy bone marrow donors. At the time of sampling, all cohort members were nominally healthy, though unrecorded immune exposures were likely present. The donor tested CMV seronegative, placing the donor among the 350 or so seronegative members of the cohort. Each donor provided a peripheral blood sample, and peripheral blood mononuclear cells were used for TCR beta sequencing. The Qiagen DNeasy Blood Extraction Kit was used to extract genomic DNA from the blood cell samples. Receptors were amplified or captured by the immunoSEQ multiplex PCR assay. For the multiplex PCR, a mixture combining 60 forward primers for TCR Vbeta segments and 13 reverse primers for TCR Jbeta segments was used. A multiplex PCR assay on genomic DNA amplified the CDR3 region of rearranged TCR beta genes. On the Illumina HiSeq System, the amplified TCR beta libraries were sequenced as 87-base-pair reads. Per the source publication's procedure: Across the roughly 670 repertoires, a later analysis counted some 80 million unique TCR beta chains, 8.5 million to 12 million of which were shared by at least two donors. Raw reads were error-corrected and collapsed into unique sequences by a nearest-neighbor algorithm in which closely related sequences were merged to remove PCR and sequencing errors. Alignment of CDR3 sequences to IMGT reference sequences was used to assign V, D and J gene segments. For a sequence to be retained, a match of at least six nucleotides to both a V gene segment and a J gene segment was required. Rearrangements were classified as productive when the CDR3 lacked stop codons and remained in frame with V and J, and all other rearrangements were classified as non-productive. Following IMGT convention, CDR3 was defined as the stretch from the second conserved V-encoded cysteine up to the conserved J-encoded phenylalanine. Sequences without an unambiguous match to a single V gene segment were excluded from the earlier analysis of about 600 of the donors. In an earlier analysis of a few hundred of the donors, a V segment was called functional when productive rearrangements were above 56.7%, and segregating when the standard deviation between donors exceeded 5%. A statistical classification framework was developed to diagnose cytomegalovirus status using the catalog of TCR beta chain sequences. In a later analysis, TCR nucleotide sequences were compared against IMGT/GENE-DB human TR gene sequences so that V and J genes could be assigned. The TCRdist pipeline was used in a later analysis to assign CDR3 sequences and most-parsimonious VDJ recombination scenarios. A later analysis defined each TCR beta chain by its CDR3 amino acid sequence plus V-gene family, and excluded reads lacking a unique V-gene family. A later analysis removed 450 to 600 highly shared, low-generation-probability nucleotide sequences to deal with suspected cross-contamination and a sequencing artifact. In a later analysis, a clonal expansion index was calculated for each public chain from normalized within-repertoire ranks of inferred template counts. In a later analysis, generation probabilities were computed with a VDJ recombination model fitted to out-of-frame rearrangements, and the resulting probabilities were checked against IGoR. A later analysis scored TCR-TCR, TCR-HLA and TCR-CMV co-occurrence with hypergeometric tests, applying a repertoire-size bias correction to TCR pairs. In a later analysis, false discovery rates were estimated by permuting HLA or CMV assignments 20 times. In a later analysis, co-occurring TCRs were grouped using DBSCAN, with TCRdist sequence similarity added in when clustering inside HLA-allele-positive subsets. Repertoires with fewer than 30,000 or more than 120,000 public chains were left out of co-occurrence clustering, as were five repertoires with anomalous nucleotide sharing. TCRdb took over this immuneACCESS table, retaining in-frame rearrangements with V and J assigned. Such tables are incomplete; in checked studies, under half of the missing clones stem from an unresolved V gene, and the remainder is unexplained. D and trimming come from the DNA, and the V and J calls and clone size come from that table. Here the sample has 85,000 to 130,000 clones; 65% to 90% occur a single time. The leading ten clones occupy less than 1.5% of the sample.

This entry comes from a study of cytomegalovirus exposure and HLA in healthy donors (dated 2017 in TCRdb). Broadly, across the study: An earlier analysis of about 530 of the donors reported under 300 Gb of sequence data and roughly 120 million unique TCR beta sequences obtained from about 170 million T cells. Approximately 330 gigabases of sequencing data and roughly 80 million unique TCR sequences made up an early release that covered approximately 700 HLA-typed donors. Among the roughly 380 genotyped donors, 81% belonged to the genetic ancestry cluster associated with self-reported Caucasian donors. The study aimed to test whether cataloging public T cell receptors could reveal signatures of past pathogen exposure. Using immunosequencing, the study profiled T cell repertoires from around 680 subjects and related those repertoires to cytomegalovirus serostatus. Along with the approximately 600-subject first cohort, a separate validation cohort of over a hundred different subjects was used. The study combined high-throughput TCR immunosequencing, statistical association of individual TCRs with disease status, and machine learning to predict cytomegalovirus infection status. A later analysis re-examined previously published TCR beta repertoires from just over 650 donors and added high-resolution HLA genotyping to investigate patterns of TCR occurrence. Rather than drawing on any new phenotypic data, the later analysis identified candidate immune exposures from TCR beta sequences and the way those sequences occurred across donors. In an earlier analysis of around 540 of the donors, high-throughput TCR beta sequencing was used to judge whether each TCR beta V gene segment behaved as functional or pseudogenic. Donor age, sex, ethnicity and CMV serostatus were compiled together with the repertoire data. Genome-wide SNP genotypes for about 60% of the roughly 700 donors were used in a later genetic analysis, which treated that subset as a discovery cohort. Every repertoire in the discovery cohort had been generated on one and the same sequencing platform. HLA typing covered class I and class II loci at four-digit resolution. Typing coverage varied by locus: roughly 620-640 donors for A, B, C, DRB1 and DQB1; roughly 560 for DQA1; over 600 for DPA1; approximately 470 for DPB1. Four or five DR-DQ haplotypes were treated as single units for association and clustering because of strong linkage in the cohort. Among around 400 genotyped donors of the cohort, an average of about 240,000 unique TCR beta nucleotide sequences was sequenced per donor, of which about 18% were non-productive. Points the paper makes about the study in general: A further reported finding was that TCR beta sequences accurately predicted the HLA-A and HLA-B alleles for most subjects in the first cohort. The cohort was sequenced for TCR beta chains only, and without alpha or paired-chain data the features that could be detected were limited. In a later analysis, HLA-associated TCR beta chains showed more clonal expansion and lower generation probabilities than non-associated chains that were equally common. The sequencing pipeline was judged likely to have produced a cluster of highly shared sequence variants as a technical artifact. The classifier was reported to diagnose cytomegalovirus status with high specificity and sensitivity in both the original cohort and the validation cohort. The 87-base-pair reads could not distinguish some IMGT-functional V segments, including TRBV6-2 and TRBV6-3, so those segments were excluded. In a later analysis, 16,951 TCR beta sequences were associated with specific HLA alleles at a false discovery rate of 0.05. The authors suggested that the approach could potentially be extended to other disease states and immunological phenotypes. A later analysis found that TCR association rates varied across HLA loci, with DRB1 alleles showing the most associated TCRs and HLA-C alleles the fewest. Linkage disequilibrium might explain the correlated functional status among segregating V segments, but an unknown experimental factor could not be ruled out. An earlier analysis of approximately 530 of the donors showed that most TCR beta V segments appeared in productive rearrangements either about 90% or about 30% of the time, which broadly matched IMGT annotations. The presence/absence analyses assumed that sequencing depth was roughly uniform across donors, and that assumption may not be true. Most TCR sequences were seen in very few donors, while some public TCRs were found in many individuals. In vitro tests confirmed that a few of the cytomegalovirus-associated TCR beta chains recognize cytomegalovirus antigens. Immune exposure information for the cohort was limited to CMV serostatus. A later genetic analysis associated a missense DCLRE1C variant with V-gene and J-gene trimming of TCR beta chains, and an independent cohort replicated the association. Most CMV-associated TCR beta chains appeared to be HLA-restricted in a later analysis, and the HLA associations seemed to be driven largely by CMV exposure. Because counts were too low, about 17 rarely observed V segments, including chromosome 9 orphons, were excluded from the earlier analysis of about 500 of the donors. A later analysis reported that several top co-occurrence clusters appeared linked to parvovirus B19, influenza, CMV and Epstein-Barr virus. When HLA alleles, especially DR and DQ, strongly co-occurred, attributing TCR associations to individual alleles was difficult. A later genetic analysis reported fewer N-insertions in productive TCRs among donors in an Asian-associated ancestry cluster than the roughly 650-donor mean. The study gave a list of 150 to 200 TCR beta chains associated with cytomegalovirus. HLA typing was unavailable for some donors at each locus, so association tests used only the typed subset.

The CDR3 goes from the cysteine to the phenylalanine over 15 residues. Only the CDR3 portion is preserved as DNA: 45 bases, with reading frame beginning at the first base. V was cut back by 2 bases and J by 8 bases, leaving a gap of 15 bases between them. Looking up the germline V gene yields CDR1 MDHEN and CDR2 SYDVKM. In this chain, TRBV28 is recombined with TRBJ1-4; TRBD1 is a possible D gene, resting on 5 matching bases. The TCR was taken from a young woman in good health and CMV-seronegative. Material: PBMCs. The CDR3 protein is CASSLNGGIGEKLFF. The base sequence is TGTGCCAGCAGTTTAAATGGGGGGATCGGAGAAAAACTGTTTTTT.